What follows are 18 T cell receptor beta chains derived from one specimen sequenced in a study of blood T cell repertoires in COVID-19. Sequencing used immunoSEQ multiplex PCR; TCRdb keeps in-frame clones, though not all of them. The sample has about 58,000 clones, less than 90% seen once. The sequencing sample was made of peripheral blood. The receptors shown here come from a woman aged 70-85 years with active COVID-19.

J is TRBJ2-7 and V is TRBV3-1 (or the pseudogene TRBV3-2); TRBD2 is a possible D gene (7 bases). The CDR3 consists of 15 residues. Germline CDR1 LGHDT, CDR2 YNNKEL (reference sequence). V lost 4 bases to trimming and J lost 7 bases, with 20 bases between them. CDR3 in DNA: TGTGCCAGCAGCCGCCCCGGCGGGGGCTCCGGGGAGCAGTACTTC. Its translation is CASSRPGGGSGEQYF.

The CDR3 nucleotides are TGTGCCAGCAGCCAAATCAAGAACACTGAAGCTTTCTTT. It yields the protein CASSQIKNTEAFF. The chain combines TRBV3-1 (or the pseudogene TRBV3-2) with TRBJ1-1; D is unclear. CDR3 length equals 13 residues. V lost 2 bases and J lost 1, with 5 bases in between. Per the germline V gene, CDR1 is LGHDT and CDR2 is YNNKEL (reference sequence).

J is TRBJ2-7 and V is TRBV13; 7 positions agree with TRBD2. Germline CDR1 and CDR2: PRHDT and FYEKMQ (reference sequence). V gave up 1 base and J gave up 3 bases; unmatched junction bases: 6. The CDR3 spans 15 residues. CDR3: CASSLAGEGDYEQYF. The CDR3 region has the DNA TGTGCCAGCAGCTTAGCCGGGGAGGGCGACTACGAGCAGTACTTC.

The chain is built from TRBV5-1 and TRBJ2-1; possibly TRBD1 for D (5 bases). This CDR3 is 13 amino acids long. Looked up from germline, CDR1 is SGHRS and CDR2 is YFSETQ. V shed 4 bases and J shed 4 bases, with 9 bases lying between them. CDR3 protein: CASSMDIYNEQFF. DNA of the CDR3: TGCGCCAGCAGCATGGACATTTACAATGAGCAGTTCTTC.

This chain uses TRBV5-4 with TRBJ2-6; TRBD1 agrees at 9 bases. Germline V CDR1 and CDR2: SGHNT, YYREEE (reference sequence). With 4 bases clipped from V and 0 bases from J, the junction kept 8 bases outside the gene matches. This CDR3 spans 18 amino acids. Written as DNA, the CDR3 is TGTGCCAGCAGCCCACCCGACAGGGGGACCTCTGGGGCCAACGTCCTGACTTTC. Protein sequence: CASSPPDRGTSGANVLTF.

The CDR3: CASSLTGGYDTEAFF. The CDR3 bases are TGTGCCAGCAGCTTAACGGGGGGGTATGACACTGAAGCTTTCTTT. This chain joins TRBV7-3 and TRBJ1-1; weak D call: TRBD1 (5 bases). V lost 0 bases and J 3 bases, leaving 11 bases between the germline ends. The germline V gene has CDR1 SGHTA and CDR2 FQGTGA. There are 15 residues in the CDR3.

The J gene is TRBJ1-2, the V gene TRBV28; D remains unclear. Trimming stripped 7 bases from V and 8 bases from J, with 11 bases between. CDR3 length equals 11 residues. Per germline, CDR1 MDHEN and CDR2 SYDVKM. The CDR3 protein is CASTRSEGYTF. The DNA of the CDR3 is TGTGCCAGCACTAGGAGCGAAGGCTACACCTTC.

The chain uses TRBV7-3 and TRBJ2-3; 10 bases map to TRBD2. Germline V lookup: CDR1 SGHTA, CDR2 FQGTGA. V was clipped by 3 bases and J by 5 bases; unmatched bases: 8. CDR3 length: 16 amino acids. CDR3 DNA sequence: TGTGCCAGCAGCTTTGCCAGCGGGAGGGTGGGAGATACGCAGTATTTT. Protein: CASSFASGRVGDTQYF. Variable domain in full (rest from reference TRBV7-3 and TRBJ2-3): GAGVSQTPSNKVTEKGKYVELRCDPISGHTALYWYRQSLGQGPEFLIYFQGTGAADDSGLPNDRFFAVRPEGSVSTLKIQRTERGDSAVYLCASSFASGRVGDTQYFGPGTRLTVL.

This rearrangement joins TRBV6-4 to TRBJ2-1, with 11 bases aligning to TRBD2. The germline V gene has CDR1 MRHNA and CDR2 SNTAGT. This CDR3 region has 16 residues. V was pared by 3 bases and J by 6 bases, with 7 bases of the junction left unmatched. In DNA, the CDR3 is TGTGCCAGCAGTGATTCCGGGACTAGCGGCCGCAATGAGCAGTTCTTC. It translates to CASSDSGTSGRNEQFF.

This chain uses TRBV6-1 with TRBJ1-1, with TRBD1 matching over 10 bases. The CDR3 has 15 residues. CDR1 is MNHNS and CDR2 is SASEGT in the germline V gene. With 2 bases clipped from V and 3 bases from J, the junction kept 3 bases outside the gene matches. The CDR3 DNA follows: TGTGCCAGCAGTGAAACCGGGACAGGGGACACTGAAGCTTTCTTT. It translates to CASSETGTGDTEAFF.

This clone was detected only a few times. Other DNA sequences in this specimen translate into the identical CDR3. The chain combines TRBV5-1 with TRBJ2-7; a weak D match, TRBD2 (6 bases). Germline V gives CDR1 SGHRS, CDR2 YFSETQ. This CDR3 region has 15 residues. V gave up 0 bases and J gave up 0 bases, with 10 bases separating them. CDR3 nucleotide sequence: TGCGCCAGCAGCTTGGGTAGCGGAAGCTCCTACGAGCAGTACTTC. This sequence encodes CASSLGSGSSYEQYF.

The chain uses TRBV5-1 and TRBJ2-7, with D maybe TRBD1 (5 bases). CDR1 and CDR2 from the germline V gene are SGHRS and YFSETQ. The CDR3 extends over 16 amino acids. Deletions cut 0 bases from V and 5 bases from J, with 18 bases between. The DNA for the CDR3 is TGCGCCAGCAGCTTGGCCCCAGGGAATAATAAGGACGAGCAGTACTTC. It codes for CASSLAPGNNKDEQYF.

The chain's CDR3 is CAISETGEKLFF. In nucleotides, the CDR3 is TGTGCCATCAGTGAGACAGGTGAAAAACTGTTTTTT. J is TRBJ1-4 and V is TRBV10-3; tentatively, D is TRBD1 (5 bases). Trimming stripped 2 bases from V and 7 bases from J, with 5 bases between. The CDR3 covers 12 residues. CDR1 and CDR2 (germline): ENHRY, SYGVKD.

In its sample, this clone was seen a few times. The chain joins TRBV7-2 to TRBJ2-1; no definite D call. V dropped 1 base and J dropped 7 bases, with 8 bases sitting between them. This CDR3 spans 13 amino acids. From germline, CDR1 is SGHTA and CDR2 FQGNSA. The CDR3 is CASSLGPLNEQFF. DNA for the CDR3: TGTGCCAGCAGCTTAGGCCCTCTAAATGAGCAGTTCTTC. Together with reference TRBV7-2 and TRBJ2-1, the CDR3 gives the full variable domain: GAGVSQSPSNKVTEKGKDVELRCDPISGHTALYWYRQSLGQGLEFLIYFQGNSAPDKSGLPSDRFSAERTGGSVSTLTIQRTQQEDSAVYLCASSLGPLNEQFFGPGTRLTVL.

J is TRBJ1-5 and V is TRBV25-1; no definite D call. CDR1 and CDR2 (germline): MGHDK, SYGVNS. This CDR3 is 16 amino acids long. V was trimmed by 3 bases and J by 2 bases, leaving 14 bases between them. The CDR3 bases are TGTGCCAGCAGTGATTACAGTGCGCTGGGCAATCAGCCCCAGCATTTT. Residues: CASSDYSALGNQPQHF.

This clone has a handful of counts. The chain is built from TRBV28 and TRBJ2-7; 7 nucleotides agree with TRBD2. V trimming: 5 bases; J trimming: 4 bases; junction bases outside the gene matches: 5. The length of the CDR3 is 13 residues. The germline gives CDR1 MDHEN, CDR2 SYDVKM. The CDR3 is CASSRDYAYEQYF. The CDR3 nucleotides read TGTGCCAGCAGTCGGGACTACGCTTACGAGCAGTACTTC.

This chain joins TRBV20-1 and TRBJ2-3; D might be TRBD2 (6 bases). Trimming left V 5 bases short and J 14 bases short, with 17 bases between. The CDR3 spans 11 residues. The germline CDR1 and CDR2 sequences are DFQATT and SNEGSKA (reference sequence). In DNA, the CDR3 is TGCAGTGCTCCGATCGGGGACTTGGTGTATTTT. Its translation: CSAPIGDLVYF.

The CDR3 protein is CASSPWTGEGTGELFF. The CDR3 DNA sequence: TGCGCCAGCAGCCCATGGACAGGGGAGGGCACCGGGGAGCTGTTTTTT. This chain connects TRBV5-1 to TRBJ2-2; 9 positions match TRBD1. Germline trimming cut 4 bases from V and 4 bases from J; bases unmatched to any gene: 8. The CDR3 covers 16 residues. Germline V gene lookup returns CDR1 SGHRS and CDR2 YFSETQ.